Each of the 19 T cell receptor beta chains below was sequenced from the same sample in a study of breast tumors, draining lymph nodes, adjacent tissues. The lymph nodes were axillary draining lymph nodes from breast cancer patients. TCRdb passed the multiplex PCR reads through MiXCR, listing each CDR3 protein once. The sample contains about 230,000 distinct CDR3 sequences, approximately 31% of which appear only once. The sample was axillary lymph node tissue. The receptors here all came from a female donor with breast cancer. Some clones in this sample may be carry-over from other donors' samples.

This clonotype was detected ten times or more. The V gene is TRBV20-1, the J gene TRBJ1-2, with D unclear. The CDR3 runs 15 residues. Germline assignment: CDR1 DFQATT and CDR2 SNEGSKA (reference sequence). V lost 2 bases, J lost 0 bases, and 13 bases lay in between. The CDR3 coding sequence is TGCAGTGCTAGACCTGGACGCCGAGCTAACTATGGCTACACCTTC. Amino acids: CSARPGRRANYGYTF.

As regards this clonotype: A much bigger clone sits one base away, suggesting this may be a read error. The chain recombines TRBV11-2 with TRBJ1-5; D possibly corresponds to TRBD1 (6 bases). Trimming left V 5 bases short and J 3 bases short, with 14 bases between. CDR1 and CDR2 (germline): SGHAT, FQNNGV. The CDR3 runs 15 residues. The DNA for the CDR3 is TGTGCCAGCAGCGCCGACAGGCACGCCAATCAGCCCCAGCATTTT. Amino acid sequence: CASSADRHANQPQHF.

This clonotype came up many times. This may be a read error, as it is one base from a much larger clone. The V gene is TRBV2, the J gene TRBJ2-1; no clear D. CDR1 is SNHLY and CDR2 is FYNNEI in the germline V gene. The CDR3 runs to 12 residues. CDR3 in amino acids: CATFRDHNEQLF. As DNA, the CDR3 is TGTGCCACTTTCCGAGATCACAATGAGCAGCTCTTC. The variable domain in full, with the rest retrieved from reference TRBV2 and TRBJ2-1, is EPEVTQTPSHQVTQMGQEVILRCVPISNHLYFYWYRQILGQKVEFLVSFYNNEISEKSEIFDDQFSVERPDGSNFTLKIRSTKLEDSAMYFCATFRDHNEQLFGPGTRLTVL.

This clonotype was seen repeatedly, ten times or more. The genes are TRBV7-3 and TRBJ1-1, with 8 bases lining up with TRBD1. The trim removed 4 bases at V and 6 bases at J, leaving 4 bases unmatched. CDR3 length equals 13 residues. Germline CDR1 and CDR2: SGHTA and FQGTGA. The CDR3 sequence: CASSYKQGAEAFF. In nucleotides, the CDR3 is TGTGCCAGCAGCTACAAACAGGGGGCTGAAGCTTTCTTT.

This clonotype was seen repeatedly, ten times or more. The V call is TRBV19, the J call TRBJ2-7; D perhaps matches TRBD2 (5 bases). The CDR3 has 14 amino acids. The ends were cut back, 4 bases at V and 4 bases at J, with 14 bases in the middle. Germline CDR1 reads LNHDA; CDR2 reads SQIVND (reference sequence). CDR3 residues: CASSKGAQRYEQYF. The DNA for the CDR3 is TGTGCCAGTAGTAAGGGAGCTCAACGGTACGAGCAGTACTTC.

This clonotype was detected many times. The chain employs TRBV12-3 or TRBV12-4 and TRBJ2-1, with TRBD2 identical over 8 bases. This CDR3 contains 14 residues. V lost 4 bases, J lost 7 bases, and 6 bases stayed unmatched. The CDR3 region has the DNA TGTGCCAGCAGTTCACCGGGACTAGTGAATGAGCAGTTCTTC. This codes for CASSSPGLVNEQFF.

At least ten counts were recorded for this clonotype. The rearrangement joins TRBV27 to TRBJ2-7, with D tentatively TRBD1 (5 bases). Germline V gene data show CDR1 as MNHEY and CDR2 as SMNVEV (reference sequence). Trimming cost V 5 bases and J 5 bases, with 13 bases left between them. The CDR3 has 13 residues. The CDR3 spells CASSDSYDHEQYF. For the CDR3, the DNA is TGTGCCAGCAGTGACAGTTATGACCACGAGCAGTACTTC.

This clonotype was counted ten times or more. The CDR3 region has the DNA TGTGCCAGCAGCTCCTGGGGGACTAGCGGGAGCTACGAGCAGTACTTC. This sequence encodes CASSSWGTSGSYEQYF. This chain joins TRBV12-3 or TRBV12-4 and TRBJ2-7; 14 bases agree with TRBD2. V was clipped by 6 bases and J by 3 bases; unmatched bases: 7. The CDR3 spans 16 residues.

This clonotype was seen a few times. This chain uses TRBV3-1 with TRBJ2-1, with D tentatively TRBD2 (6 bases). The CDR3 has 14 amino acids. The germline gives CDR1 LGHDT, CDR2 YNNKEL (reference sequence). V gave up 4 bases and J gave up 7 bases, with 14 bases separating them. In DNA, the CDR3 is TGTGCCAGCAGCCCGCCCTCTGGGAGGAATGAGCAGTTCTTC. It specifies CASSPPSGRNEQFF.

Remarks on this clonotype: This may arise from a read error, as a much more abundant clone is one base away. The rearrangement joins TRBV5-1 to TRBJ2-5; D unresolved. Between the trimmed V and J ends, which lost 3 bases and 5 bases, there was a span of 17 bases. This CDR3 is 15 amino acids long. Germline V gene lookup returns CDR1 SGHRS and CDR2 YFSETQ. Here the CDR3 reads CASSSTAGVHETQYF. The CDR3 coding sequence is TGCGCCAGCAGCTCCACAGCTGGGGTACACGAGACCCAGTACTTC.

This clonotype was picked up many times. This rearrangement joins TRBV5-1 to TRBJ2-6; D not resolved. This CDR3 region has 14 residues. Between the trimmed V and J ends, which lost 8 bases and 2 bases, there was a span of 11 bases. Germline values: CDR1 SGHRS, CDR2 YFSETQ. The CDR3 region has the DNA TGCGCCAGTAAACCCCAGACTGGGGCCAACGTCCTGACTTTC. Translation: CASKPQTGANVLTF.

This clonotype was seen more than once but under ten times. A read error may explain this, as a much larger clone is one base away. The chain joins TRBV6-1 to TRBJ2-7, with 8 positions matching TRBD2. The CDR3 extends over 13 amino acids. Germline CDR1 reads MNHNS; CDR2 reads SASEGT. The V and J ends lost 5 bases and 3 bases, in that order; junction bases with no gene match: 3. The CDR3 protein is CASSPTSDYEQYF. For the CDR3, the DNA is TGTGCCAGCAGTCCGACTAGCGACTACGAGCAGTACTTC.

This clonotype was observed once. The CDR3 bases are TGTGCCAGCGGGCGAGGGGGGGCATCCTATAATTCACCCCTCCACTTT. Its protein is CASGRGGASYNSPLHF. V and J are TRBV11-1 and TRBJ1-6, with D possibly matching TRBD1 (6 bases). The CDR3 covers 16 residues. Germline V lookup: CDR1 SGHAT, CDR2 FQDESV (reference sequence). The V end lost 8 bases, the J end lost 1 base, and 15 bases lay between the germline ends.

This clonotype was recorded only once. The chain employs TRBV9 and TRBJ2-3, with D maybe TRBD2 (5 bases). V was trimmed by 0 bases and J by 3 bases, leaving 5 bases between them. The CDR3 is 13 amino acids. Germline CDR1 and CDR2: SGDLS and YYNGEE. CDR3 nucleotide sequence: TGTGCCAGCAGCGTAGGAGGGACAGATACGCAGTATTTT. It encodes CASSVGGTDTQYF.

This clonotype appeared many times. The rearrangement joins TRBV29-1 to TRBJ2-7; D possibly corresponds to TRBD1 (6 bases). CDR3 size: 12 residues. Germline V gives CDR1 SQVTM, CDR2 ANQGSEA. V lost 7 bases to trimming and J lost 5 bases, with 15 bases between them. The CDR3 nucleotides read TGCAGCGGGGGGCCGACAGTCCACGAGCAGTACTTC. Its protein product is CSGGPTVHEQYF.

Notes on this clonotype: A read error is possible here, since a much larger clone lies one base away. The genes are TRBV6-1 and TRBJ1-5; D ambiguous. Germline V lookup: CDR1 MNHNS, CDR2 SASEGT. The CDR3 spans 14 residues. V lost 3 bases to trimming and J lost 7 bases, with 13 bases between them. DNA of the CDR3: TGTGCCAGCAGTGACTCCTCGGGAGGCCAGCCCCAGCATTTT. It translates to CASSDSSGGQPQHF.

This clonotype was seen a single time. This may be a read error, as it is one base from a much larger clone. In DNA form, the CDR3 reads TGTGCCGGCAGTCACCCGGGGGTTCGGACGCAGTATTTT. Translation: CAGSHPGVRTQYF. The genes are TRBV6-6 and TRBJ2-3; D might be TRBD2 (6 bases). Per germline, CDR1 MNHNY and CDR2 SVGAGI (reference sequence). This CDR3 region has 13 residues.

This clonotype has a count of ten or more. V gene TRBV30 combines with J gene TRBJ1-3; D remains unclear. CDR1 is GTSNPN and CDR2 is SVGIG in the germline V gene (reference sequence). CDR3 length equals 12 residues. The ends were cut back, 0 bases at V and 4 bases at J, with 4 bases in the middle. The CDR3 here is CAWSVLGNTIYF. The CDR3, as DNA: TGTGCCTGGAGTGTCCTGGGAAACACCATATATTTT.

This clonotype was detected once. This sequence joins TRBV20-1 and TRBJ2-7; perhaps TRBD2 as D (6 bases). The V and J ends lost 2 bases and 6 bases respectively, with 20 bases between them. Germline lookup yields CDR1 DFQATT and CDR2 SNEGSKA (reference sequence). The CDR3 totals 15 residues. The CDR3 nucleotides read TGCAGTGCTAGACTGCCAGGGAGGACCCTTAGCGAGCAGTACTTC. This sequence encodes CSARLPGRTLSEQYF.